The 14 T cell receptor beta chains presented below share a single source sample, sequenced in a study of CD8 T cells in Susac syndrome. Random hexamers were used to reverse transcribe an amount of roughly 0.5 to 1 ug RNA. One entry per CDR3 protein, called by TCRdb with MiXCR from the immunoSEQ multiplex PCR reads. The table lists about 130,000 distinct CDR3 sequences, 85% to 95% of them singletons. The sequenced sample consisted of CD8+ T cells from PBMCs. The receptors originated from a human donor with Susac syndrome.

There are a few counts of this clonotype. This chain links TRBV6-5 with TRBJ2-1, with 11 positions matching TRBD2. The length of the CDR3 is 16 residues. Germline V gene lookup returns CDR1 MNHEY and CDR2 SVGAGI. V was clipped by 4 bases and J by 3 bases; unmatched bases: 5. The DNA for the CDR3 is TGTGCCAGCAGTTTACCGGGACTAGCGGACTACAATGAGCAGTTCTTC. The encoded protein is CASSLPGLADYNEQFF.

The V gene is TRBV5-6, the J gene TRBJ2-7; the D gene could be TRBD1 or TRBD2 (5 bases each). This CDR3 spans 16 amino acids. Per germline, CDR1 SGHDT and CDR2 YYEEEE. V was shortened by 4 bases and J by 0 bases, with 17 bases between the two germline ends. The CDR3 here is CASSPTRGPNSYEQYF. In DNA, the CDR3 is TGTGCCAGCAGCCCAACTCGGGGCCCTAACTCCTACGAGCAGTACTTC.

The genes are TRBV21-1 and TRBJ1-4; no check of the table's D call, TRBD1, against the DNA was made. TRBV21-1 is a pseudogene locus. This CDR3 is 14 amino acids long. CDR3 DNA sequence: TGTGCCAGCCCCACGGGGACAGGGGATGAAAAACTGTTTTTT. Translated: CASPTGTGDEKLFF.

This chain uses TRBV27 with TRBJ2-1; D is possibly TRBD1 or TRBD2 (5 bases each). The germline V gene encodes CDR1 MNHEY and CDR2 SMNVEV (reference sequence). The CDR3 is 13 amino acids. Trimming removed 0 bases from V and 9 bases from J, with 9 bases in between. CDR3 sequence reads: CASSLSRGSEQFF. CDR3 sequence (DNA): TGTGCCAGCAGTTTATCGAGGGGCAGTGAGCAGTTCTTC.

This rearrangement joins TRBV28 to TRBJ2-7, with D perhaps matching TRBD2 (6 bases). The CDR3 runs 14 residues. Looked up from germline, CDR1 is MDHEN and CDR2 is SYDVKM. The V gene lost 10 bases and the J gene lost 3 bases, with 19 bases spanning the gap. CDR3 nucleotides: TGTGCCACCAAGTTGGCGGGGTTAATCTACGAGCAGTACTTC. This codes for CATKLAGLIYEQYF.

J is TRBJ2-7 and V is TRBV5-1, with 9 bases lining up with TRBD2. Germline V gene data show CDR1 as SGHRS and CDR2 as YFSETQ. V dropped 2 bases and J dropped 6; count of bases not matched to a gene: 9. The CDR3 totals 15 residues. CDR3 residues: CASSFELAGAGEQYF. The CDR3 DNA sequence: TGCGCCAGCAGCTTCGAATTAGCGGGAGCGGGCGAGCAGTACTTC.

CDR3 bases: TGTGCCAGCAGCGCGGACCGAGAGGGTGGGGAGACCCAGTACTTC. This encodes CASSADREGGETQYF. The V call is TRBV5-6, the J call TRBJ2-5; a weak D match, TRBD2 (5 bases). The CDR3 has 15 residues. Trimming took off 4 bases at V and 5 bases at J, with 18 bases between the two ends. Germline assignment: CDR1 SGHDT and CDR2 YYEEEE.

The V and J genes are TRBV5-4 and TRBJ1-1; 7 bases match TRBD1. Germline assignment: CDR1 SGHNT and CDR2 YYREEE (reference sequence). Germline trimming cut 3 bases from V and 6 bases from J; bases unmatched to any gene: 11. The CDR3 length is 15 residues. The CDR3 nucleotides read TGTGCCAGCAGCTGGATGGACAGGCCCAACGCTGAAGCTTTCTTT. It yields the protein CASSWMDRPNAEAFF.

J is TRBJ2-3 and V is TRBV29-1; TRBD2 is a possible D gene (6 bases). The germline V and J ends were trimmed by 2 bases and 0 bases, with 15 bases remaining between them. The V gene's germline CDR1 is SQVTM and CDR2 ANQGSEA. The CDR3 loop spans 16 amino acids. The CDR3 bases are TGCAGCGTTGAAATCTCTCTAGCGTCTAGCACAGATACGCAGTATTTT. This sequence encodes CSVEISLASSTDTQYF.

CDR3 loop: CASSVAAITDTQYF. In DNA form, the CDR3 reads TGTGCCAGCAGCGTAGCTGCGATCACAGATACGCAGTATTTT. The rearrangement uses TRBV9 and TRBJ2-3; no clear D. Germline CDR1 is SGDLS and CDR2 is YYNGEE. This CDR3 is built from 14 residues. Trimming shortened V by 0 bases and J by 2 bases, and 7 bases separated the two germline ends.

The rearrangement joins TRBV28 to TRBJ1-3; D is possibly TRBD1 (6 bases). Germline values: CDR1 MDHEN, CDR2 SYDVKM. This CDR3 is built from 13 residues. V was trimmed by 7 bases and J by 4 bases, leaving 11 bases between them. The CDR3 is CASTTGPGNTIYF. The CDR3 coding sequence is TGTGCCAGCACCACAGGGCCAGGAAACACCATATATTTT. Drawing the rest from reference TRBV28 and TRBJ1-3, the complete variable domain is DVKVTQSSRYLVKRTGEKVFLECVQDMDHENMFWYRQDPGLGLRLIYFSYDVKMKEKGDIPEGYSVSREKKERFSLILESASTNQTSMYLCASTTGPGNTIYFGEGSWLTVV.

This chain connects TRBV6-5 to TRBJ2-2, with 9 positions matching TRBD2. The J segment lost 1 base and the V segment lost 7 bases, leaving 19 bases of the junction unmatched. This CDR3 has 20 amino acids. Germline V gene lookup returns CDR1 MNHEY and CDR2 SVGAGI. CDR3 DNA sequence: TGTGCCAGCATTCCCCGACTAGCGGATCTCCCTATAATGAACACCGGGGAGCTGTTTTTT. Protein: CASIPRLADLPIMNTGELFF.

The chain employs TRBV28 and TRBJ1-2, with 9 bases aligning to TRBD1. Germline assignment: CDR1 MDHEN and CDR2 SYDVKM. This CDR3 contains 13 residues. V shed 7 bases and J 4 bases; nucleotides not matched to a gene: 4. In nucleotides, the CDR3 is TGTGCCAGCACAGGGACAGGGACCTATGGCTACACCTTC. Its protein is CASTGTGTYGYTF.

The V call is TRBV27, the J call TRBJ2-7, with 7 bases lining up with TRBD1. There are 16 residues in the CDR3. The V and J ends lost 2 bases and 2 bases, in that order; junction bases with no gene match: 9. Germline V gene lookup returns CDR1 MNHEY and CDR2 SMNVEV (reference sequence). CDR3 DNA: TGTGCCAGCAGTTTAAAGGTGGGGCAGGGGGCCTACGAGCAGTACTTC. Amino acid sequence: CASSLKVGQGAYEQYF.